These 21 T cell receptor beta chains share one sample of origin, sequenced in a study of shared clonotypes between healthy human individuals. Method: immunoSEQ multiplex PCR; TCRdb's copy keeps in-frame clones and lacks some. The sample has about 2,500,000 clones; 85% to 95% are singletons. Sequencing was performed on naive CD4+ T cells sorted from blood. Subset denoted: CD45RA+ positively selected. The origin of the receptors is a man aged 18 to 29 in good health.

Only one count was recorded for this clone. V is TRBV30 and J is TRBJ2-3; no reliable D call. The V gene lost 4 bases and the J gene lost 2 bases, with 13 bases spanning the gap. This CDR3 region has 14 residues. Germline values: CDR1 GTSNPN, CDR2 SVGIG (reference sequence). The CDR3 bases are TGTGCCTGGAAACTAAGGGCCCCCACAGATACGCAGTATTTT. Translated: CAWKLRAPTDTQYF.

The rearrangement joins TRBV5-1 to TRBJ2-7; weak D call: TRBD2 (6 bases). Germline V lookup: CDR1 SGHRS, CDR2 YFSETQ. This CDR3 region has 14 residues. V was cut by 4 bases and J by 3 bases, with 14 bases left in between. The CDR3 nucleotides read TGCGCCAGCAGCACTGTCCTGCGGGGCTACGAGCAGTACTTC. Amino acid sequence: CASSTVLRGYEQYF.

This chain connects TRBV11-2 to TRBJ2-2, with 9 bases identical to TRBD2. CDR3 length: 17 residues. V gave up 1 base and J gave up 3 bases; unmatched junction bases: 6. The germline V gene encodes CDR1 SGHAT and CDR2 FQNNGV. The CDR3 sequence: CASSLGGSGRYTGELFF. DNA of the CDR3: TGTGCCAGCAGCTTAGGGGGTAGCGGGAGATACACCGGGGAGCTGTTTTTT.

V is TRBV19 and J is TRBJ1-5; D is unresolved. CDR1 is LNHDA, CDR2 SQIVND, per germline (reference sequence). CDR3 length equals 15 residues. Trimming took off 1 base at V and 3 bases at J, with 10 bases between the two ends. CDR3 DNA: TGTGCCAGTAGTATAGGAACGACCCTCAATCAGCCCCAGCATTTT. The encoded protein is CASSIGTTLNQPQHF.

CDR3 nucleotides: TGTGCCAGCAGCACCCTGACAGGGGGGGAAAAACTGTTTTTT. Translation: CASSTLTGGEKLFF. The J gene is TRBJ1-4, the V gene TRBV5-8; 9 positions agree with TRBD1. Trimming cost V 4 bases and J 8 bases; bases outside gene matches: 6. The CDR3 is 14 residues long. Germline V gene data show CDR1 as SGHTS and CDR2 as YDEGEE.

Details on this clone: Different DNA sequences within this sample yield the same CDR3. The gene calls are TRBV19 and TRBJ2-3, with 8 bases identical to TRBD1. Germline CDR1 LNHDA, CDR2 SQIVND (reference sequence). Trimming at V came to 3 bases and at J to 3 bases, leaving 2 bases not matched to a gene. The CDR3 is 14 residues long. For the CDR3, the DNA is TGTGCCAGTAGTATTACAGGGGGGACAGATACGCAGTATTTT. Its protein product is CASSITGGTDTQYF.

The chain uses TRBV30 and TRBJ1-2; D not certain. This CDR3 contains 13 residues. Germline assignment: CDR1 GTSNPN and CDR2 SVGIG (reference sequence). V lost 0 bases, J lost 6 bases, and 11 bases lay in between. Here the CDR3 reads CAWSVQTAHGYTF. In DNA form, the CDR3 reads TGTGCCTGGAGTGTTCAGACCGCCCATGGCTACACCTTC.

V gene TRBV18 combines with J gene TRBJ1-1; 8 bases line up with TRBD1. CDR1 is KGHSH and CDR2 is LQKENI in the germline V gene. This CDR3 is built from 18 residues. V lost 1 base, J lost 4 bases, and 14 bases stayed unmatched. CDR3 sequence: CASSPRDWGGQDGTEAFF. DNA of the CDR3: TGTGCCAGCTCACCACGGGATTGGGGGGGACAGGACGGCACTGAAGCTTTCTTT.

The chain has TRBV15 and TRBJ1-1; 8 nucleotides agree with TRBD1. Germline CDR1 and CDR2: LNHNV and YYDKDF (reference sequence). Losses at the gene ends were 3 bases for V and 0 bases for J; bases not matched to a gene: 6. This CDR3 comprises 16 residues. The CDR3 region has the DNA TGTGCCACCAGCAGTGGCACAGGGGGGGTGAACACTGAAGCTTTCTTT. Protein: CATSSGTGGVNTEAFF.

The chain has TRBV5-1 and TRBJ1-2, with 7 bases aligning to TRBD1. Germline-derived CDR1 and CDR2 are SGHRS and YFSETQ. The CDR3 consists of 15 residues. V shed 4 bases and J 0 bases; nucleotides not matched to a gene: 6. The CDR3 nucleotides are TGCGCCAGCAGCCCGGGGGACAGCTCTAACTATGGCTACACCTTC. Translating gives CASSPGDSSNYGYTF.

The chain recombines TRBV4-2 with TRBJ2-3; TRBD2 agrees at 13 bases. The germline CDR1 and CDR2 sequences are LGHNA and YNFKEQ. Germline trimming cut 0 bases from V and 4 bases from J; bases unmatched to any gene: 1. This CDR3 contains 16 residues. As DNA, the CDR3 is TGTGCCAGCAGCCAAGAGACTAGCGGGGGGTCAGATACGCAGTATTTT. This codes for CASSQETSGGSDTQYF.

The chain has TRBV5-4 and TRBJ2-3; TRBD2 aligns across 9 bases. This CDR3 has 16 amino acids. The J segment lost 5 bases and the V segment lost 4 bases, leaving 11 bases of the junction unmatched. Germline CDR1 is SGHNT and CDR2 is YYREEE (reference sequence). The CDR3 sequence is CASSRSGSRQGDTQYF. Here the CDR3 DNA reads TGTGCCAGCAGCCGTAGCGGGAGTCGTCAAGGAGATACGCAGTATTTT. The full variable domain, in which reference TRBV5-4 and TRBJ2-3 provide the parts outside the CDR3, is ETGVTQSPTHLIKTRGQQVTLRCSSQSGHNTVSWYQQALGQGPQFIFQYYREEENGRGNFPPRFSGLQFPNYSSELNVNALELDDSALYLCASSRSGSRQGDTQYFGPGTRLTVL.

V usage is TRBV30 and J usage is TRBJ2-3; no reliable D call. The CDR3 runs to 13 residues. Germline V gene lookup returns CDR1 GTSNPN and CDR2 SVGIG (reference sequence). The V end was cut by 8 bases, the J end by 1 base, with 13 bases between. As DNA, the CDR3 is TGTGCCCGGGCTAGTAAGGGCACAGATACGCAGTATTTT. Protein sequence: CARASKGTDTQYF.

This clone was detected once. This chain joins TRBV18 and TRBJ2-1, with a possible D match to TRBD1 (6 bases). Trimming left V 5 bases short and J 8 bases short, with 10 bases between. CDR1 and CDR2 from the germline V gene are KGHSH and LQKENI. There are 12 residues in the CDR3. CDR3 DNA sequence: TGTGCCAGCTCAACACAGGGCGATGAGCAGTTCTTC. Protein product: CASSTQGDEQFF. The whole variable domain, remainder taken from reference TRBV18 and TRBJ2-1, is NAGVMQNPRHLVRRRGQEARLRCSPMKGHSHVYWYRQLPEEGLKFMVYLQKENIIDESGMPKERFSAEFPKEGPSILRIQQVVRGDSAAYFCASSTQGDEQFFGPGTRLTVL.

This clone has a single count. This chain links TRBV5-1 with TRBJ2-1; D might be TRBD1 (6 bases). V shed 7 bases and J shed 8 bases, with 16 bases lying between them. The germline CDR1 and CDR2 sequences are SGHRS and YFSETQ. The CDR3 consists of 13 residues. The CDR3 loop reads CASGQGGFDEQFF. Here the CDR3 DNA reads TGCGCCAGCGGTCAAGGGGGATTCGATGAGCAGTTCTTC.

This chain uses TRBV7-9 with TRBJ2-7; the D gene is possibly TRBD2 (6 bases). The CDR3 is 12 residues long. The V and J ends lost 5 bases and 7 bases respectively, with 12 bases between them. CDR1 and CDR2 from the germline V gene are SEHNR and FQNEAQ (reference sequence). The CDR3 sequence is CASSPDSGEQYF. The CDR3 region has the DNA TGTGCCAGCAGCCCCGATAGCGGTGAGCAGTACTTC.

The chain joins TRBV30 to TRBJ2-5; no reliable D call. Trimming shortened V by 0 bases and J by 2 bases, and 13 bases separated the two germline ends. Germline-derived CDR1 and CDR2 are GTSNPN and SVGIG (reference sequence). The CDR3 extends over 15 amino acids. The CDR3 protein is CAWSVPHSEQETQYF. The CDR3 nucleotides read TGTGCCTGGAGTGTACCCCACAGTGAACAAGAGACCCAGTACTTC. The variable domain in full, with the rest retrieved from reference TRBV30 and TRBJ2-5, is SQTIHQWPATLVQPVGSPLSLECTVEGTSNPNLYWYRQAAGRGLQLLFYSVGIGQISSEVPQNLSASRPQDRQFILSSKKLLLSDSGFYLCAWSVPHSEQETQYFGPGTRLLVL.

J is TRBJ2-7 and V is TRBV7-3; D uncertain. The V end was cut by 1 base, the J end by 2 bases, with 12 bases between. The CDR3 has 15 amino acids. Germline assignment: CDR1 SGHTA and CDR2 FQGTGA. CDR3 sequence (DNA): TGTGCCAGCAGCTTAAGCGTGGAAAAAACCTACGAGCAGTACTTC. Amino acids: CASSLSVEKTYEQYF.

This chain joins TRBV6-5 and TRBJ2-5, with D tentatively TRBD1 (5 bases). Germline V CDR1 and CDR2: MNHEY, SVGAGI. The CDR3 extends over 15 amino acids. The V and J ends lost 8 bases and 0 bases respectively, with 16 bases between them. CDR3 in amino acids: CASPSGMGYQETQYF. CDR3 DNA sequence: TGTGCCAGCCCTTCAGGGATGGGGTACCAAGAGACCCAGTACTTC.

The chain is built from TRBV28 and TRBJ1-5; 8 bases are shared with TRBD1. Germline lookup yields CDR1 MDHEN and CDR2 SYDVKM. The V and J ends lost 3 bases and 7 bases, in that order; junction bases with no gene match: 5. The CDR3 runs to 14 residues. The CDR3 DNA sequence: TGTGCCAGCAGTTTTGGACAGGGATGGCAGCCCCAGCATTTT. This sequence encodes CASSFGQGWQPQHF. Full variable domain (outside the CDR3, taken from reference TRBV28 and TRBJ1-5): DVKVTQSSRYLVKRTGEKVFLECVQDMDHENMFWYRQDPGLGLRLIYFSYDVKMKEKGDIPEGYSVSREKKERFSLILESASTNQTSMYLCASSFGQGWQPQHFGDGTRLSIL.

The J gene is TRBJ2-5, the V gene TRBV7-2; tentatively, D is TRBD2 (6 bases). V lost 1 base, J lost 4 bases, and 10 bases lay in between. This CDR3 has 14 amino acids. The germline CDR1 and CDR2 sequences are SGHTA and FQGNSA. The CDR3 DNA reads TGTGCCAGCAGCTTAGGACTAGTGGCAGAGACCCAGTACTTC. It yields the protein CASSLGLVAETQYF.